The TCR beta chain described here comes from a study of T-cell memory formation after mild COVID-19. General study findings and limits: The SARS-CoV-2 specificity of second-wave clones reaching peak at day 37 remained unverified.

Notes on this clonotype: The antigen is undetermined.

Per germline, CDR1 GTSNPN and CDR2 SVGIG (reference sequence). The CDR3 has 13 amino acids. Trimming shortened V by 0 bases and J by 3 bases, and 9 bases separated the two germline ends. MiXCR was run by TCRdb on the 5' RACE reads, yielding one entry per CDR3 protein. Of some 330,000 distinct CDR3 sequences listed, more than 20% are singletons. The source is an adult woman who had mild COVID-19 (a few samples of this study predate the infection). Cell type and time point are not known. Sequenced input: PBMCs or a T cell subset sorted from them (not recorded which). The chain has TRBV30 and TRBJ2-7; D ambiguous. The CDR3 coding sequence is TGTGCCTGGAGTGTAAACAGCTACTACGAGCAGTACTTC. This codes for CAWSVNSYYEQYF.